This T cell receptor (beta chain) was sequenced for a study of blood T cells in healthy people across ages. The use of a sample-barcoded 5' primer and a J-beta primer mix characterized a second PCR of roughly 7 to 11 cycles. TCRdb ran MiXCR on the 5' RACE reads and lists one entry per CDR3 protein. The repertoire consists of 700,000 or so distinct CDR3 sequences, with 35% to 50% occurring once and the leading ten covering about 32%. The specimen sequenced was blood. This clonotype originated in a man of 80 years or more in good health.

CDR3 amino acids: CASSQEKLAGVYNEQFF. The CDR3 DNA reads TGTGCCAGCAGCCAAGAAAAGTTAGCGGGGGTCTACAATGAGCAGTTCTTC. This sequence joins TRBV3-1 and TRBJ2-1; 9 bases line up with TRBD2. Trimming cost V 0 bases and J 3 bases; bases outside gene matches: 6. CDR1 LGHDT and CDR2 YNNKEL come from the germline V gene (reference sequence). This CDR3 is built from 17 residues.